Following are 3 T cell receptor beta chains from one sample sequenced in a study of cytomegalovirus exposure and HLA in healthy donors. Primers for the PCR totalled 60 Vbeta and 13 Jbeta. Assay used: immunoSEQ multiplex PCR; TCRdb lists only in-frame clones, some missing. The sample comprises about 260,000 clones, almost 85% of which are singletons, and about 2% rests with the top ten. Sequenced input: PBMCs. The receptors stem from a woman in her thirties or forties in good health and CMV-seropositive.

This sequence joins TRBV21-1 and TRBJ1-5; the table gives TRBD1 as D, unverified against the DNA. TRBV21-1 counts as a pseudogene. This CDR3 comprises 19 residues. CDR3 protein: CASSKASFLTGGAAWPQHF. In DNA, the CDR3 is TGTGCCAGCAGCAAGGCCTCCTTCCTAACAGGGGGGGCTGCTTGGCCCCAGCATTTT.

V gene TRBV19 combines with J gene TRBJ2-7; D remains unclear. The germline CDR1 and CDR2 sequences are LNHDA and SQIVND (reference sequence). This CDR3 is 15 amino acids long. Trimming stripped 1 base from V and 3 bases from J, with 13 bases between. DNA of the CDR3: TGTGCCAGTAGTATAGCCGCCCCATCTATCTACGAGCAGTACTTC. This translates into CASSIAAPSIYEQYF.

The rearrangement uses TRBV4-2 and TRBJ2-7; the D gene is possibly TRBD2 (6 bases). Germline CDR1 is LGHNA and CDR2 is YNFKEQ. V was cut by 2 bases and J by 7 bases, with 18 bases left in between. The CDR3 spans 15 residues. The CDR3 bases are TGTGCCAGCAGCCAATTGTTAGCGGTTCTCATGGAGCAGTACTTC. Protein sequence: CASSQLLAVLMEQYF.